One T cell receptor (beta chain) is described in this entry. A second PCR, run for roughly 7 to 12 cycles, used a sample-barcoded 5' primer plus a J-beta primer mix. TCRdb recomputed calls from the 5' RACE reads with MiXCR, one row per CDR3 protein. This table holds 800,000 to 900,000 distinct CDR3 sequences, 62% found once. The sample originates from a study of blood T cells in healthy people across ages. The people who gave samples were healthy Caucasians from Russia, aged roughly 6 to 95. Extractions gave at least 5 micrograms of total RNA per sample. CDR1 is SQVTM and CDR2 is ANQGSEA in the germline V gene. The CDR3 extends over 14 amino acids. Trimming cost V 7 bases and J 5 bases; bases outside gene matches: 14.

Sample: blood. The chain is built from TRBV29-1 and TRBJ2-7; 7 bases line up with TRBD2. The clonotype comes from a man aged 25 to 40 in good health. The CDR3 spells CSETGRAGQNEQYF. The CDR3 DNA follows: TGCAGCGAGACCGGACGAGCGGGGCAAAACGAGCAGTACTTC.